Listed below are T cell receptor beta chains from one sample, sequenced in a study of blood T cell repertoires in COVID-19. Assay: immunoSEQ multiplex PCR; the TCRdb copy retains only in-frame clones and omits some. The table has some 170,000 clones, 84% seen once; the top ten hold roughly 19%. The sequenced sample consisted of peripheral blood. All receptors come from a woman older than 75 with acute or convalescent COVID-19. Both conserved end residues are part of each CDR3. The order of the fields is J gene, V gene, D gene, clone size, CDR3 protein, CDR3 DNA. The D gene is left open where the match is weak. Only part of the rows carry a size: once, few, many, or a class if the clone is expanded.

>TRBJ2-1|TRBV28|.|.
CASSLPAPEGNEQFF
TGTGCCAGCAGTTTACCAGCGCCCGAGGGCAATGAGCAGTTCTTC
>TRBJ1-6|TRBV5-1|.|.
CASSLGAGESPLHF
TGCGCCAGCAGCTTGGGAGCAGGGGAGTCACCCCTCCACTTT
>TRBJ1-2|TRBV28|.|.
CASSGLYGYTF
TGTGCCAGCAGCGGACTTTATGGCTACACCTTC
>TRBJ1-6|TRBV11-3|.|.
CASSFRTDSPLHF
TGTGCCAGCAGCTTTCGGACAGATTCACCCCTCCACTTT
>TRBJ1-2|TRBV9|.|.
CASSVGPQYGYTF
TGTGCCAGCAGCGTAGGCCCCCAGTATGGCTACACCTTC
>TRBJ2-7|TRBV3-1/TRBV3-2|.|.
CASSQWDFSYEQYF
TGTGCCAGCAGCCAATGGGACTTCTCCTACGAGCAGTACTTC
>TRBJ1-3|TRBV6-5|.|.
CASSYGAGTGNTIYF
TGTGCCAGCAGTTACGGGGCAGGGACTGGAAACACCATATATTTT
>TRBJ1-3|TRBV19|TRBD1|.
CASSISGQGIGNTIYF
TGTGCCAGTAGTATATCCGGACAGGGAATTGGAAACACCATATATTTT
>TRBJ2-1|TRBV6-1|.|once
CASSEHLIGVSGWQFF
TGTGCCAGCAGTGAACACCTTATAGGGGTTAGCGGCTGGCAGTTCTTC
>TRBJ2-7|TRBV7-2|.|.
CASSLVSGGSYEQYF
TGTGCCAGCAGCTTAGTTTCAGGGGGGTCCTACGAGCAGTACTTC
>TRBJ1-6|TRBV5-4|.|once
CASSRGGGEGIFSPLHF
TGTGCCAGCAGCCGGGGAGGGGGAGAGGGGATTTTTTCACCCCTCCACTTT
>TRBJ2-7|TRBV4-2|.|many
CASSQAGTAFSPYEQYF
TGTGCCAGCAGCCAAGCGGGGACTGCCTTTTCTCCGTACGAGCAGTACTTC
>TRBJ2-1|TRBV11-3|TRBD1|.
CASSSTTGTGRNEQFF
TGTGCCAGCAGCTCGACCACCGGGACAGGGAGAAATGAGCAGTTCTTC
>TRBJ2-2|TRBV7-9|TRBD1|.
CASSISGQERTNTGELFF
TGTGCCAGCAGCATCTCCGGACAGGAGAGAACGAACACCGGGGAGCTGTTTTTT
>TRBJ1-2|TRBV5-3|TRBD1|.
CARSSLTGQEAYGYTF
TGTGCCAGAAGTTCCCTCACGGGACAGGAGGCCTATGGCTACACCTTC
>TRBJ1-3|TRBV1|.|.
CTSSDGHVDGGNTIYF
TGCACCAGCAGCGATGGCCACGTCGACGGGGGAAACACCATATATTTT
>TRBJ1-6|TRBV6-5|.|once
CASSYAQNYNSPLHF
TGTGCCAGCAGTTACGCCCAGAATTATAATTCACCCCTCCACTTT
>TRBJ2-2|TRBV5-6|TRBD1|.
CASSAGQGVSGELFF
TGTGCCAGCAGCGCAGGACAGGGAGTTTCCGGGGAGCTGTTTTTT
>TRBJ2-7|TRBV30|.|few
CAWSRGASWEQYF
TGTGCCTGGAGTCGGGGGGCATCTTGGGAGCAGTACTTC
>TRBJ2-2|TRBV5-1|TRBD2|.
CASSPLAGETTGELFF
TGCGCCAGCAGCCCTCTAGCGGGAGAAACAACCGGGGAGCTGTTTTTT
>TRBJ1-3|TRBV5-1|TRBD1|.
CASSLQGTGNTIYF
TGCGCCAGCAGCTTACAGGGGACTGGAAACACCATATATTTT
>TRBJ2-1|TRBV2|.|.
CASSADLWAFF
TGTGCCAGCAGCGCCGACCTCTGGGCGTTCTTC
>TRBJ1-2|TRBV6-2/TRBV6-3|.|.
CASSFQVKSDGYTF
TGTGCCAGCAGTTTCCAGGTTAAGTCGGATGGCTACACCTTC
>TRBJ2-3|TRBV5-1|TRBD1|.
CASSLPGQGSDTQYF
TGCGCCAGCAGCCTTCCGGGACAGGGGTCAGATACGCAGTATTTT
>TRBJ1-1|TRBV3-1/TRBV3-2|TRBD1|.
CASSLTGQNTEAFF
TGTGCCAGCAGCCTGACAGGGCAGAACACTGAAGCTTTCTTT
>TRBJ2-5|TRBV5-1|.|.
CASSMDSPGGTQYF
TGCGCCAGCAGCATGGACAGCCCCGGGGGGACCCAGTACTTC
>TRBJ1-4|TRBV28|TRBD1|.
CASSFRGLGNEKLFF
TGTGCCAGCAGTTTTAGGGGGCTGGGGAATGAAAAACTGTTTTTT
>TRBJ1-2|TRBV4-3|TRBD1|.
CASSHSDRGEGYTF
TGCGCCAGCAGCCACTCGGACAGGGGAGAAGGCTACACCTTC
>TRBJ2-5|TRBV5-1|TRBD2|.
CASSFEKLAGEETQYF
TGCGCCAGCAGCTTCGAGAAGCTAGCGGGGGAAGAGACCCAGTACTTC
>TRBJ1-5|TRBV19|.|.
CASSNDGQISNQPQHF
TGTGCCAGTAGTAATGACGGACAGATTAGCAATCAGCCCCAGCATTTT
>TRBJ1-5|TRBV19|.|.
CATTPVGTTHSNQPQHF
TGTGCCACCACCCCCGTCGGGACTACACATAGCAATCAGCCCCAGCATTTT
>TRBJ2-7|TRBV6-9|TRBD1|.
CASSSPRQGADSYEQYF
TGTGCCAGCAGTTCCCCCCGACAGGGGGCAGACTCCTACGAGCAGTACTTC
>TRBJ2-3|TRBV19|TRBD2|.
CASTLGGSADTQYF
TGTGCCAGTACCCTCGGGGGGAGCGCCGATACGCAGTATTTT
>TRBJ1-2|TRBV4-2|.|few
CASSQDGYGYTF
TGTGCCAGCAGCCAAGACGGGTATGGCTACACCTTC
>TRBJ1-6|TRBV6-1|.|.
CASSELLSSYNSPLHF
TGTGCCAGCAGTGAATTGTTGAGCTCCTATAATTCACCCCTCCACTTT
>TRBJ2-7|TRBV5-1|TRBD1|.
CASSLEPTGDEQYF
TGCGCCAGCAGCTTGGAACCCACAGGGGACGAGCAGTACTTC
>TRBJ2-1|TRBV4-2|.|.
CASSQPGLYNEQFF
TGTGCCAGCAGCCAGCCGGGACTCTACAATGAGCAGTTCTTC
>TRBJ1-2|TRBV29-1|.|.
CSVGGDGYTF
TGCAGCGTTGGGGGCGATGGCTACACCTTC
>TRBJ2-3|TRBV7-2|TRBD2|.
CASSLRGGAPDTQYF
TGTGCCAGCAGCCTACGGGGGGGGGCCCCAGATACGCAGTATTTT
>TRBJ2-1|TRBV19|.|.
CATDGANNEQFF
TGTGCCACTGATGGGGCAAACAATGAGCAGTTCTTC
>TRBJ2-1|TRBV29-1|.|.
CSVVPLAVGNEQFF
TGCAGCGTTGTTCCCCTAGCCGTGGGCAATGAGCAGTTCTTC
>TRBJ2-1|TRBV24-1|TRBD2|.
CATRGPLGTSPNEQFF
TGTGCCACCAGGGGGCCTTTGGGGACTAGCCCCAATGAGCAGTTCTTC
>TRBJ2-1|TRBV28|.|.
CASSPRSLLDGEQFF
TGTGCCAGCAGTCCCCGTAGCTTACTAGATGGTGAGCAGTTCTTC
>TRBJ1-5|TRBV5-6|TRBD1|.
CASSFWTGGSNQPQHF
TGTGCCAGCAGCTTTTGGACAGGGGGTAGCAATCAGCCCCAGCATTTT
>TRBJ2-1|TRBV19|.|.
CATRNRGSYNEQFF
TGTGCCACCAGAAATCGGGGCTCCTACAATGAGCAGTTCTTC
>TRBJ2-1|TRBV19|TRBD1|.
CASRPLTGTVYNEQFF
TGTGCCAGTAGACCCTTGACCGGGACAGTCTACAATGAGCAGTTCTTC
>TRBJ2-3|TRBV5-1|TRBD1|.
CASSLHQGATDTQYF
TGCGCCAGCAGCTTGCACCAGGGGGCCACAGATACGCAGTATTTT
>TRBJ2-2|TRBV5-1|TRBD2|once
CASSISGGQNTGELFF
TGCGCCAGCAGCATTAGCGGGGGCCAGAACACCGGGGAGCTGTTTTTT
>TRBJ1-2|TRBV5-1|TRBD1|.
CASSLAGTGAYGYTF
TGCGCCAGCAGCTTGGCCGGGACAGGGGCCTATGGCTACACCTTC
>TRBJ1-6|TRBV5-4|TRBD1|once
CASSLDRGSPLHF
TGTGCCAGCAGCTTAGACAGGGGATCACCCCTCCACTTT
>TRBJ1-1|TRBV7-9|.|few
CASSLAPLLTGTEAFF
TGTGCCAGCAGCTTAGCCCCGCTCCTCACCGGCACTGAAGCTTTCTTT
>TRBJ1-5|TRBV28|.|.
CASSLSGGNQPQHF
TGTGCCAGCAGTTTATCAGGGGGCAATCAGCCCCAGCATTTT
>TRBJ2-1|TRBV6-4|.|.
CASSQQGSFYNEQFF
TGTGCCAGCAGCCAACAGGGATCTTTCTACAATGAGCAGTTCTTC
>TRBJ2-1|TRBV28|.|.
CASSQGLEQFF
TGTGCCAGCAGTCAGGGACTTGAGCAGTTCTTC
>TRBJ2-1|TRBV7-9|TRBD2|few
CASSLLAGEYNEQFF
TGTGCCAGCAGCTTACTAGCGGGAGAATACAATGAGCAGTTCTTC
>TRBJ2-7|TRBV7-9|.|.
CASSPALSSYEQYF
TGTGCCAGCAGCCCTGCCCTGAGCTCCTACGAGCAGTACTTC
>TRBJ2-7|TRBV19|TRBD2|once
CASTLTSGGTEQYF
TGTGCCAGTACCCTGACTAGCGGGGGGACCGAGCAGTACTTC
>TRBJ2-1|TRBV3-1/TRBV3-2|TRBD2|.
CASSQIAGSYNEQFF
TGTGCCAGCAGCCAGATAGCGGGGTCCTACAATGAGCAGTTCTTC
>TRBJ1-1|TRBV4-1|TRBD1|.
CASSSGQGTFF
TGCGCCAGCAGTTCCGGACAGGGGACTTTCTTT
>TRBJ2-1|TRBV9|TRBD2|.
CASSPASGEFNEQFF
TGTGCCAGCAGCCCCGCTAGCGGGGAATTCAATGAGCAGTTCTTC